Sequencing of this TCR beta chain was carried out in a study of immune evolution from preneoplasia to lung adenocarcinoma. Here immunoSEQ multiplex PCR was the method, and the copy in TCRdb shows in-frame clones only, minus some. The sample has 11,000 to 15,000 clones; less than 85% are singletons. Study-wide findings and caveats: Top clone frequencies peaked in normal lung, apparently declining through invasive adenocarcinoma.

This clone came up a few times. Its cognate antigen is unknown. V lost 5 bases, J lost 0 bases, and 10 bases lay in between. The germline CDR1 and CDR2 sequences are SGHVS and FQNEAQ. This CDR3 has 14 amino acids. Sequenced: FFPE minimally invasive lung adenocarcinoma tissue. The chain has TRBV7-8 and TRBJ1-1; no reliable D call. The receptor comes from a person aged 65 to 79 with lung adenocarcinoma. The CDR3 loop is CASSRPGLNTEAFF. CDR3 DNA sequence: TGTGCCAGCAGCCGACCGGGCCTGAACACTGAAGCTTTCTTT.